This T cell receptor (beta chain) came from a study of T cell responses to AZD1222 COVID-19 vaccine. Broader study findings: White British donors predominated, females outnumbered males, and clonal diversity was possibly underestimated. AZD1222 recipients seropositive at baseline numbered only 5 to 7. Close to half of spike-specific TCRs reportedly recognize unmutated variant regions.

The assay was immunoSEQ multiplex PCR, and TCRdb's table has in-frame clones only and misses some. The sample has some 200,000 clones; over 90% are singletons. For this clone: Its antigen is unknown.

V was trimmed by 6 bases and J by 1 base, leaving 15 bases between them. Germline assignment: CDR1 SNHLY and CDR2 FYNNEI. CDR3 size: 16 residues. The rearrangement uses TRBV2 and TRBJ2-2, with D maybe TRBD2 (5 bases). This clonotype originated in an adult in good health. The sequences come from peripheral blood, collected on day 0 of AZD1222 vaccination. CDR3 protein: CASSREFGRNTGELFF. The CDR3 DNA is TGTGCCAGCAGCCGCGAATTTGGGAGGAACACCGGGGAGCTGTTTTTT. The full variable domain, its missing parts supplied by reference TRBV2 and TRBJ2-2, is EPEVTQTPSHQVTQMGQEVILRCVPISNHLYFYWYRQILGQKVEFLVSFYNNEISEKSEIFDDQFSVERPDGSNFTLKIRSTKLEDSAMYFCASSREFGRNTGELFFGEGSRLTVL.